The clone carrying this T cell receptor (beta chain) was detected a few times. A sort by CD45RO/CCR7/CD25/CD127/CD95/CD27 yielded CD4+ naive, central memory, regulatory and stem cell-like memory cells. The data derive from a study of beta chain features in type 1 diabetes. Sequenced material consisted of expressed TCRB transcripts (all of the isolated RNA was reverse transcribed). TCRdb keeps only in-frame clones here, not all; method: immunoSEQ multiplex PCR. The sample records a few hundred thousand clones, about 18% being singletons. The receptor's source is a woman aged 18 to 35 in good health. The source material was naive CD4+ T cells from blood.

In DNA form, the CDR3 reads TGTGCCAGCTCGGACACTATGAACACTGAAGCTTTCTTT. This sequence encodes CASSDTMNTEAFF. The chain joins TRBV18 to TRBJ1-1; D might be TRBD1 (5 bases). This CDR3 has 13 residues. Trimming took off 6 bases at V and 0 bases at J, with 8 bases between the two ends. Per germline, CDR1 KGHSH and CDR2 LQKENI.